Sequencing of this T cell receptor (beta chain) was carried out in a study of T cell responses to AZD1222 COVID-19 vaccine. Overall study findings and caveats: It was only 6 or 7 AZD1222 recipients who were seropositive at baseline. Unmutated variant regions are reportedly targeted by nearly half of spike-specific TCRs. Mostly white British, mostly female donors; authors suggested clonal diversity may be underestimated. The study sampled repertoires only after the peak T cell response.

On this clone itself: The antigen is unknown.

TCRdb's table, derived via immunoSEQ multiplex PCR, lists solely in-frame clones and lacks some. Here the sample spans 95,000 to 150,000 clones, about 89% being singletons. This receptor was identified in an adult in good health. Sample: peripheral blood, taken on day 0 of AZD1222 vaccination.

The CDR3 here is CASSSIGQGDGQPQHF. The CDR3 coding sequence is TGTGCCAGCAGTTCCATCGGACAGGGGGATGGTCAGCCCCAGCATTTT. V gene TRBV6-2 or TRBV6-3 combines with J gene TRBJ1-5; 10 bases are shared with TRBD1. Trimming cost V 4 bases and J 6 bases; bases outside gene matches: 9. Looked up from germline, CDR1 is MNHEY and CDR2 is SVGEGT. This CDR3 region has 16 residues.